The 18 T cell receptor beta chains presented below share a single source sample, sequenced in a study of blood T cell repertoires in COVID-19. Data came from immunoSEQ multiplex PCR; TCRdb stores just in-frame clones and leaves some out. The sample has about 260,000 clones, 85% to 90% seen once. Sequencing was performed on PBMCs or T cells enriched from blood (not recorded which). The receptors shown here come from a man aged 45 to 65 who had been exposed to COVID-19.

The rearrangement joins TRBV6-1 to TRBJ2-2; 7 positions agree with TRBD2. This CDR3 region has 16 residues. Trimming took 2 bases from V and 5 from J; bases not matched to a gene: 8. CDR1 is MNHNS and CDR2 is SASEGT in the germline V gene. CDR3 amino acids: CASSEFRLAETGELFF. The CDR3 DNA is TGTGCCAGCAGTGAATTCCGGCTAGCGGAAACCGGGGAGCTGTTTTTT.

This chain connects TRBV11-2 to TRBJ2-1, with 9 bases that match TRBD2. Trimming cost V 1 base and J 5 bases; bases outside gene matches: 6. The CDR3 length is 16 residues. Germline CDR1 is SGHAT and CDR2 is FQNNGV. CDR3: CASSLGVRGGNNEQFF. CDR3 DNA: TGTGCCAGCAGCTTAGGCGTGCGGGGGGGAAACAATGAGCAGTTCTTC.

V gene TRBV5-1 combines with J gene TRBJ2-5; the match to TRBD1 covers 8 bases. CDR3 length: 13 residues. The germline V gene has CDR1 SGHRS and CDR2 YFSETQ. With 4 bases clipped from V and 5 bases from J, the junction kept 4 bases outside the gene matches. The CDR3, as DNA: TGCGCCAGCAGCACTACAGGGGGGGAGACCCAGTACTTC. It translates to CASSTTGGETQYF.

The chain has TRBV24-1 and TRBJ1-5, with 9 nucleotides matching TRBD1. V shed 4 bases, J shed 4 bases, and the junction held 4 bases outside the gene matches. The germline gives CDR1 KGHDR, CDR2 SFDVKD. CDR3 size: 15 residues. The CDR3 region has the DNA TGTGCCACCAGTGAGTCGGGACAGGGTAATCAGCCCCAGCATTTT. Its translation: CATSESGQGNQPQHF.

The chain carries TRBV12-3 or TRBV12-4 and TRBJ2-7, with a tentative D call TRBD1 (6 bases). This CDR3 region has 13 residues. V was trimmed by 3 bases and J by 4 bases, leaving 10 bases between them. The CDR3, as DNA: TGTGCCAGCAGTTTTGGGGGACAATACGAGCAGTACTTC. Protein product: CASSFGGQYEQYF.

The chain links TRBV27 to TRBJ2-3; TRBD2 is a possible D gene (6 bases). V lost 0 bases, J lost 2 bases, and 18 bases lay in between. Germline CDR1 and CDR2: MNHEY and SMNVEV (reference sequence). CDR3 size: 18 residues. In DNA, the CDR3 is TGTGCCAGCAGTTTATCGGGTCGGGGCGGGACCTTCACAGATACGCAGTATTTT. Translating it yields CASSLSGRGGTFTDTQYF.

This sequence joins TRBV3-1 (or the pseudogene TRBV3-2) and TRBJ2-1, with 8 bases fitting TRBD2. CDR3 length equals 15 residues. Germline V gene data show CDR1 as LGHDT and CDR2 as YNNKEL (reference sequence). V shed 1 base and J 8 bases; nucleotides not matched to a gene: 7. The CDR3 protein is CASSQAWAGGDEQFF. As DNA, the CDR3 is TGTGCCAGCAGCCAAGCTTGGGCGGGAGGAGATGAGCAGTTCTTC.

Only a few counts were recorded for this clone. The gene calls are TRBV30 and TRBJ1-2, with unresolved D. Germline CDR1 reads GTSNPN; CDR2 reads SVGIG (reference sequence). Trimming removed 4 bases at V and 5 bases at J, with 20 bases between. The CDR3 sequence is 15 residues long. CDR3 coding DNA: TGTGCCTGGATCCTAGGTAGCAGTTACCAGTATGGCTACACCTTC. Residues: CAWILGSSYQYGYTF.

The chain is built from TRBV3-1 (or the pseudogene TRBV3-2) and TRBJ2-7; weak D call: TRBD1 (5 bases). CDR3 length equals 13 residues. Germline V gene sequence: CDR1 LGHDT, CDR2 YNNKEL (reference sequence). The V gene lost 4 bases and the J gene lost 4 bases, with 11 bases spanning the gap. CDR3 sequence (DNA): TGTGCCAGCAGCCGCGCAGGGAAGTACGAGCAGTACTTC. Protein product: CASSRAGKYEQYF.

The CDR3 spells CAISETGGLPNYGYTF. Written as DNA, the CDR3 is TGTGCCATCAGTGAGACAGGGGGATTACCTAACTATGGCTACACCTTC. V usage is TRBV10-3 and J usage is TRBJ1-2; TRBD1 matches 8 bases. The CDR3 runs to 16 residues. With 2 bases clipped from V and 0 bases from J, the junction kept 5 bases outside the gene matches. The germline V gene encodes CDR1 ENHRY and CDR2 SYGVKD.

V usage is TRBV5-1 and J usage is TRBJ1-2; the match to TRBD1 covers 10 bases. CDR3 length: 14 residues. Germline V gene data show CDR1 as SGHRS and CDR2 as YFSETQ. Trimming took 7 bases from V and 4 from J; bases not matched to a gene: 7. CDR3 loop: CASGQGGSFYGYTF. Here the CDR3 DNA reads TGCGCCAGCGGACAGGGGGGATCCTTCTATGGCTACACCTTC.

The V and J genes are TRBV4-2 and TRBJ2-1, with TRBD2 matching over 8 bases. This CDR3 contains 15 residues. CDR1 is LGHNA and CDR2 is YNFKEQ in the germline V gene. Germline trimming cut 1 base from V and 7 bases from J; bases unmatched to any gene: 6. CDR3 region: CASSQGVGGRNEQFF. The CDR3 DNA sequence: TGTGCCAGCAGCCAAGGGGTAGGCGGGAGGAATGAGCAGTTCTTC.

CDR3 DNA: TGTGCCAGCAGTGAAGAGGCAGGGCACATGAACACTGAAGCTTTCTTT. This sequence encodes CASSEEAGHMNTEAFF. The chain carries TRBV6-1 and TRBJ1-1; maybe TRBD1 (5 bases). Trimming stripped 1 base from V and 0 bases from J, with 12 bases between. The CDR3 sequence is 16 residues long. The germline gives CDR1 MNHNS, CDR2 SASEGT.

The chain has TRBV4-2 and TRBJ1-2; 11 bases agree with TRBD1. This CDR3 comprises 14 residues. CDR1 and CDR2 from the germline V gene are LGHNA and YNFKEQ. The J segment lost 7 bases and the V segment lost 3 bases, leaving 4 bases of the junction unmatched. In DNA, the CDR3 is TGTGCCAGCAGCCAGGACAGGGGGCGCGGTGGCTACACCTTC. This sequence encodes CASSQDRGRGGYTF.

The chain has TRBV28 and TRBJ1-2, with 7 bases fitting TRBD1. V gave up 5 bases and J gave up 3 bases; unmatched junction bases: 9. The CDR3 has 15 amino acids. Per the germline V gene, CDR1 is MDHEN and CDR2 is SYDVKM. The CDR3 region has the DNA TGTGCCAGCAGTCCCAGACAGGGTCTGTACTATGGCTACACCTTC. Protein product: CASSPRQGLYYGYTF.

The V call is TRBV18, the J call TRBJ1-1; D gene unclear. The CDR3 extends over 12 amino acids. The V gene's germline CDR1 is KGHSH and CDR2 LQKENI. The V end lost 6 bases, the J end lost 7 bases, and 12 bases lay between the germline ends. This chain's CDR3 is CASSPEGSEAFF. The CDR3, as DNA: TGTGCCAGCTCCCCTGAGGGCAGTGAAGCTTTCTTT.

The rearrangement links TRBV24-1 to TRBJ2-1; 11 nucleotides align to TRBD2. Germline loops: CDR1 KGHDR, CDR2 SFDVKD. This CDR3 comprises 16 residues. With V trimmed by 5 bases and J by 8 bases, 10 bases remained unmatched. CDR3 nucleotide sequence: TGTGCCACCAGTGGAGGTAGCGGGAGGGCGAGTTATGAGCAGTTCTTC. Translated, it gives CATSGGSGRASYEQFF.

The chain employs TRBV18 and TRBJ1-1; 7 bases match TRBD1. The germline V gene encodes CDR1 KGHSH and CDR2 LQKENI. This CDR3 has 13 residues. J was trimmed by 3 bases and V by 10 bases; bases with no gene match: 8. The CDR3 DNA is TGTGCCACTTCCAGGGGGGCAGACACTGAAGCTTTCTTT. It specifies CATSRGADTEAFF.